A single sample is the source of the 29 T cell receptor beta chains below, sequenced in a study of CXCR3-negative and CXCR3-positive naive CD8 T cells (dated by TCRdb to the late 2010s). These reads were obtained on a NextSeq 550. The Human TCR Profiling Kit (MiLaboratory) was used to make UMI-labeled 5' RACE TRB cDNA libraries. Following reprocessing of the reads by TCRdb, the data hold one row per CDR3 protein sequence and no DNA is available. The record for this sample contains 130,000 to 150,000 distinct CDR3 sequences. The ten biggest clones cover roughly 0.27% of the sample. General conclusions and limits of the study: TRB CDR3s from CXCR3-positive naive cells showed higher hydrophobicity (lower Kidera factor 4), lower energy, and higher strength and volume indices than CXCR3-negative naive cells.

The antigens of these receptors remain unknown. Material: naive CXCR3+ CD8+ T cells from blood. In the paper's terms, the cell subset or site label means: CD45RO-CCR7+CD27+CD95- naive CD8+ T cells expressing CXCR3 (TNR3+). The receptor set was obtained from a human donor in good health. Some clones in this sample may be carry-over from other donors' samples.

This sequence joins TRBV20-1 and TRBJ2-2; TCRdb picks TRBD1, but there is no DNA to check that call. Germline-derived CDR1 and CDR2 are DFQATT and SNEGSKA (reference sequence). The length of the CDR3 is 15 residues. The CDR3 loop reads CSARDKTGGSGELFF.

The rearrangement links TRBV12-3 or TRBV12-4 to TRBJ2-6; the TCRdb D gene call, TRBD1, has no DNA to confirm it. This CDR3 is built from 16 residues. The CDR3 spells CASNRDRVSGANVLTF.

The gene calls are TRBV4-1 and TRBJ1-1. The CDR3 is made up of 14 amino acids. CDR1 and CDR2 (germline): MGHRA, YSYEKL. The CDR3 region is CASSQEAANTEAFF.

The chain has TRBV29-1 and TRBJ1-1. CDR3 length: 14 amino acids. The germline CDR1 and CDR2 sequences are SQVTM and ANQGSEA. The CDR3 protein is CSVDGEGVDTEAFF.

The CDR3 region is CASSLILGGPDEQFF. The chain employs TRBV7-3 and TRBJ2-1; there is no DNA to check the TCRdb D call of TRBD1. The CDR3 covers 15 residues. CDR1 SGHTA and CDR2 FQGTGA come from the germline V gene.

This CDR3 reads CASSLDLNEQFF. The V gene is TRBV7-9, the J gene TRBJ2-1. Per the germline V gene, CDR1 is SEHNR and CDR2 is FQNEAQ (reference sequence). The CDR3 spans 12 residues.

The genes are TRBV29-1 and TRBJ2-7; checking the TCRdb D call of TRBD1 is not possible without DNA. The CDR3 length is 12 residues. CDR1 is SQVTM, CDR2 ANQGSEA, per germline. CDR3 region: CSVIRTEDEQYF.

The rearrangement links TRBV29-1 to TRBJ1-1. This CDR3 is 12 amino acids long. CDR1 and CDR2 (germline): SQVTM, ANQGSEA. Here the CDR3 reads CSVGGGNTEAFF.

The J gene is TRBJ2-7, the V gene TRBV11-2; with no DNA, the TCRdb D assignment of TRBD1 cannot be verified. The CDR3 contains 14 residues. Germline CDR1 reads SGHAT; CDR2 reads FQNNGV. CDR3 amino acids: CASSLDRGTDEQYF.

The chain recombines TRBV25-1 with TRBJ1-2; TCRdb's D call, TRBD1, is unchecked because there is no DNA. The length of the CDR3 is 16 residues. The germline V gene has CDR1 MGHDK and CDR2 SYGVNS. This CDR3 is CASSDPNSDRGIGYTF.

This chain connects TRBV27 to TRBJ2-1; TCRdb returns TRBD1, unconfirmable since there is no DNA. Germline V gene sequence: CDR1 MNHEY, CDR2 SMNVEV (reference sequence). The CDR3 totals 13 residues. Here the CDR3 reads CASSPGAYNEQFF.

The chain uses TRBV7-9 and TRBJ2-1; TCRdb returns TRBD2, unconfirmable since there is no DNA. The CDR3 contains 17 residues. Germline V CDR1 and CDR2: SEHNR, FQNEAQ (reference sequence). CDR3 sequence: CASSLETSGSSYNEQFF.

The CDR3 spells CASSLVGLSGSSGEQYF. This rearrangement joins TRBV5-1 to TRBJ2-7; TCRdb picks TRBD2, but there is no DNA to check that call. The CDR3 consists of 17 residues. Looked up from germline, CDR1 is SGHRS and CDR2 is YFSETQ.

The chain carries TRBV7-9 and TRBJ2-7; TCRdb picks TRBD1, but there is no DNA to check that call. The CDR3 length is 18 residues. CDR1 is SEHNR, CDR2 FQNEAQ, per germline (reference sequence). CDR3 protein: CASSLAVAGGLSSYEQYF.

V and J are TRBV29-1 and TRBJ2-7; TCRdb's assignment of TRBD2 cannot be checked, as there is no DNA. The CDR3 is 15 residues long. Per germline, CDR1 SQVTM and CDR2 ANQGSEA. The CDR3 loop reads CSVEERENHLYEQYF.

The chain carries TRBV6-6 and TRBJ1-1; TCRdb designates TRBD1, a call that cannot be tested without DNA. Germline V gene data show CDR1 as MNHNY and CDR2 as SVGAGI (reference sequence). This CDR3 has 15 amino acids. The CDR3 loop is CASSINREKGPEAFF.

The chain uses TRBV4-3 and TRBJ1-2. Per germline, CDR1 LGHNA and CDR2 YSLEER. The CDR3 contains 14 residues. CDR3 region: CASSQDSVGYGYTF.

This chain connects TRBV5-1 to TRBJ2-5. Germline assignment: CDR1 SGHRS and CDR2 YFSETQ. The CDR3 has 14 residues. The CDR3 is CASSLNSEGETQYF. Drawing the rest from reference TRBV5-1 and TRBJ2-5, the complete variable domain is KAGVTQTPRYLIKTRGQQVTLSCSPISGHRSVSWYQQTPGQGLQFLFEYFSETQRNKGNFPGRFSGRQFSNSRSEMNVSTLELGDSALYLCASSLNSEGETQYFGPGTRLLVL.

The rearrangement joins TRBV5-1 to TRBJ2-5. Per germline, CDR1 SGHRS and CDR2 YFSETQ. The CDR3 totals 16 residues. The CDR3 region is CASSFFPGGFQETQYF.

The V and J genes are TRBV28 and TRBJ2-7; the TCRdb call, TRBD2, lacks DNA for checking. Germline lookup yields CDR1 MDHEN and CDR2 SYDVKM. The CDR3 runs 14 residues. The CDR3 here is CASSFTGGSYEQYF.

This sequence joins TRBV7-2 and TRBJ1-1; TCRdb indicates TRBD1, and absent DNA this call remains unverified. Germline lookup yields CDR1 SGHTA and CDR2 FQGNSA. The length of the CDR3 is 11 residues. The CDR3 loop is CASIRGTEAFF.

This rearrangement joins TRBV6-6 to TRBJ2-5; TCRdb lists TRBD1, though no DNA is available to test this call. The CDR3 is 13 amino acids. Per the germline V gene, CDR1 is MNHNY and CDR2 is SVGAGI (reference sequence). This CDR3 reads CASSWGLQETQYF.

J is TRBJ2-7 and V is TRBV6-5; the TCRdb call, TRBD1, lacks DNA for checking. This CDR3 has 14 residues. Germline lookup yields CDR1 MNHEY and CDR2 SVGAGI. The CDR3 here is CASSYGTEVYEQYF.

The J gene is TRBJ1-2, the V gene TRBV12-3 or TRBV12-4; without DNA, the TCRdb call of TRBD1 cannot be checked. The CDR3 runs to 15 residues. CDR3 residues: CASSLFREKPYGYTF.

V usage is TRBV28 and J usage is TRBJ2-7; absent DNA, TCRdb's TRBD1 call cannot be checked. Germline CDR1 reads MDHEN; CDR2 reads SYDVKM. This CDR3 spans 14 amino acids. CDR3 region: CASSPPGGLNEQYF.

J is TRBJ2-2 and V is TRBV12-3 or TRBV12-4; TCRdb picks TRBD2, but there is no DNA to check that call. The CDR3 extends over 14 amino acids. CDR3 in amino acids: CASPRGGLEGELFF.

J is TRBJ2-7 and V is TRBV11-3; TCRdb selects TRBD2, and the lack of DNA leaves this call unchecked. The CDR3 spans 12 residues. Germline V lookup: CDR1 SGHNT, CDR2 YENEEA. The CDR3 is CASSFGSYEQYF.

The V gene is TRBV27, the J gene TRBJ2-2. Germline V gene sequence: CDR1 MNHEY, CDR2 SMNVEV (reference sequence). This CDR3 is 13 amino acids long. The CDR3 spells CASSLSLYGELFF.

V usage is TRBV6-2 or TRBV6-3 and J usage is TRBJ2-1; the TCRdb D gene call, TRBD1, has no DNA to confirm it. The length of the CDR3 is 14 residues. Per the germline V gene, CDR1 is MNHEY and CDR2 is SVGEGT. Here the CDR3 reads CASIKAEGAVEQFF.